This TCR beta chain came from a study of blood T cells in healthy people across ages. After removal of 7 bases from V and 3 bases from J, the junction contained 6 bases not matched to a gene. The CDR3 length is 13 residues. Looked up from germline, CDR1 is SQVTM and CDR2 is ANQGSEA. The donors, healthy Caucasians from Russia, were aged roughly 6 to 100. Per individual sample, total RNA of at least 5 micrograms was extracted. Primed by a sample-barcoded 5' primer and a J-beta primer mix, a second PCR proceeded for roughly 7 to 11 cycles. A template-switch adaptor containing 12 random nucleotides labeled each cDNA molecule. TCRdb ran MiXCR on the 5' RACE reads and lists one entry per CDR3 protein. The sample yields just over 1 million distinct CDR3 sequences, 45% seen once. Turning to this clonotype: Antigen specificity is unknown.

Overall study results and limits: The study found more naive CD4+ cells and higher diversity in long-lived than aged donors.

The origin of this receptor is a woman in her fifties or sixties in good health. J is TRBJ2-7 and V is TRBV29-1, with TRBD1 identical over 10 bases. The sample taken for sequencing was blood. CDR3 sequence (DNA): TGCAGCGCAGGGGACAGGGGCAGCTACGAGCAGTACTTC. Its translation is CSAGDRGSYEQYF.